This TCR beta chain is from a study of blood T cell repertoires in COVID-19. Across the study: Acute and convalescent COVID-19 samples came from the United States, Italy and Spain. T cells, B-cell-depleted T cells, or PBMCs supplied cDNA or gDNA.

This table comes from immunoSEQ multiplex PCR, and its TCRdb copy is limited to in-frame clones, with some not included. Of 70,000 to 95,000 clones listed, around 84% are singletons. The CDR3 extends over 14 amino acids. V lost 3 bases and J lost 2, with 14 bases in between. Germline V gene data show CDR1 as DFQATT and CDR2 as SNEGSKA (reference sequence). Material: peripheral blood. This chain connects TRBV20-1 to TRBJ2-7; D unclear. The sequence came from a woman between 45 and 65 years old with acute or convalescent COVID-19. CDR3 residues: CSASPPRLTYEQYF. As DNA, the CDR3 is TGCAGTGCTAGTCCCCCTAGACTGACCTACGAGCAGTACTTC.